Sequencing of this T cell receptor (beta chain) was carried out in a study of OX40 agonist ivuxolimab in advanced cancers. This clone has only a few counts. Some clones are missing from TCRdb's copy, which holds only in-frame ones; the method was immunoSEQ multiplex PCR. The sample lists 95,000 to 150,000 clones, 85% to 95% occurring once. The V gene lost 4 bases and the J gene lost 0 bases, with 9 bases spanning the gap. Germline CDR1 is GTSNPN and CDR2 is SVGIG (reference sequence). This CDR3 region has 13 residues. Sequences were derived from CD4+ or CD8+ T cells sorted from blood, sampled in a trial of the OX40 agonist ivuxolimab. This sequence was found in an adult with an advanced solid tumor such as melanoma, head and neck, liver or kidney cancer. The V gene is TRBV30, the J gene TRBJ1-1; no clear D. The CDR3 DNA reads as TGTGCCTGGAAACAATCTGTGAACACTGAAGCTTTCTTT. This codes for CAWKQSVNTEAFF.